This T cell receptor (beta chain) came from a study of cytomegalovirus exposure and HLA in healthy donors. Study-level findings and limits: In an earlier analysis, in some 540 donors, most V segments appeared productive either ~90% or ~30% of the time. Indistinguishability led to the exclusion of some V segments, TRBV6-2 and TRBV6-3 included.

PCR employed 60 Vbeta and 13 Jbeta primers. Sequenced by immunoSEQ multiplex PCR; TCRdb stores in-frame clones only, minus some. The data contain fewer than 200,000 clones, 71% of them singletons. Germline lookup yields CDR1 LNHNV and CDR2 YYDKDF (reference sequence). V was pared by 0 bases and J by 8 bases, with 5 bases of the junction left unmatched. The CDR3 loop spans 14 amino acids. This clone was counted a single time. Its specificity is unknown. The chain employs TRBV15 and TRBJ1-2; TRBD1 matches 8 bases. Sequencing input: PBMCs. This receptor was obtained from a girl aged 5 to 17 in good health and CMV-seronegative. DNA of the CDR3: TGTGCCACCAGCAGAGATCAACAGGGGGGCGGCTACACCTTC. Translating gives CATSRDQQGGGYTF.